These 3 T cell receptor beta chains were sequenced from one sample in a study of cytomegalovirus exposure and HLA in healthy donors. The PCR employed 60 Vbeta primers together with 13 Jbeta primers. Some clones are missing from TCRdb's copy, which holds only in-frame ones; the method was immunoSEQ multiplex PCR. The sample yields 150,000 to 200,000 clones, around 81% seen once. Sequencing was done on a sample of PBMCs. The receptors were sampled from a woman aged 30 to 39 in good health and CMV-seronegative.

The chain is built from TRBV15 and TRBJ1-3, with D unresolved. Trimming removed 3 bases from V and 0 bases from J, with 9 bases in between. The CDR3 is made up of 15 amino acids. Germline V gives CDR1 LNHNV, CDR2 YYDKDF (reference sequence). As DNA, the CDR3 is TGTGCCACCAGCAGTTCGAGCTTCTCTGGAAACACCATATATTTT. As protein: CATSSSSFSGNTIYF.

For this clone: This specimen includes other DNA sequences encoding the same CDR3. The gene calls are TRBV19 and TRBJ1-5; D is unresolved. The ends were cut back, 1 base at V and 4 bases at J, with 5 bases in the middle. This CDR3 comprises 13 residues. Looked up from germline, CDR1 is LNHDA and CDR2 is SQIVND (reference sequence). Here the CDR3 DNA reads TGTGCCAGTAGTATAGCCGGGAATCAGCCCCAGCATTTT. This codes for CASSIAGNQPQHF.

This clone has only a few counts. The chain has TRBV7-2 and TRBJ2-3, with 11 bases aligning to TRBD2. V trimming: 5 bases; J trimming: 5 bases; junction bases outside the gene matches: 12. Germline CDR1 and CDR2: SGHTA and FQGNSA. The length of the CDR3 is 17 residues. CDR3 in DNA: TGTGCCAGCAGCCCTCGAGGCGTAGCGGGGGGGGGAGATACGCAGTATTTT. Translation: CASSPRGVAGGGDTQYF.